The entry below describes one TCR beta chain. What it binds is not known. With survey level as its setting, the immunoSEQ assay was v3.0. Per-sample targets for sequencing were roughly 40,000-55,000 T-cell genomes. TCRdb's table, derived via immunoSEQ multiplex PCR, lists solely in-frame clones and lacks some. The table lists fewer than 30,000 clones, over 80% of them singletons. Germline values: CDR1 SGHNT, CDR2 YYREEE (reference sequence). This CDR3 spans 14 amino acids. V was clipped by 3 bases and J by 8 bases; unmatched bases: 6. This specimen belongs to a study of long-term antiretroviral therapy in people with HIV. Study summary: There is a gap of about a decade between the earliest samples and the later 2015 immediate-ART recommendation. Broader study findings: ART adherence, viral resistance and therapy changes were not recorded. Across all time points, the repertoire was dominated by clones that expanded before ART.

The sequencing used unsorted PBMCs, collected 1.8 years before starting antiretroviral therapy. The source is a middle-aged man with HIV. The chain combines TRBV5-4 with TRBJ1-4, with 8 bases aligning to TRBD1. This CDR3 reads CASSSGQAGEKLFF. The CDR3 DNA reads as TGTGCCAGCAGCTCGGGACAGGCCGGAGAAAAACTGTTTTTT.